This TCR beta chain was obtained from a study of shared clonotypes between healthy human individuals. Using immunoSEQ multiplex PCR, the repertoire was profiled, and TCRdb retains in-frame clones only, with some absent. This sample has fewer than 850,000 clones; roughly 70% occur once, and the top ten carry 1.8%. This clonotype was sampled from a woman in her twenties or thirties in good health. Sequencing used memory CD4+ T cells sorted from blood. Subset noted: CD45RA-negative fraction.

As DNA, the CDR3 is TGTGCCAGCAGCCCAGATGGACAGGGGACGAGAGAGCAGTACTTC. Its protein is CASSPDGQGTREQYF. The chain employs TRBV4-2 and TRBJ2-7, with TRBD1 identical over 9 bases. Germline CDR1 reads LGHNA; CDR2 reads YNFKEQ. Germline trimming cut 4 bases from V and 7 bases from J; bases unmatched to any gene: 11. The CDR3 extends over 15 amino acids.